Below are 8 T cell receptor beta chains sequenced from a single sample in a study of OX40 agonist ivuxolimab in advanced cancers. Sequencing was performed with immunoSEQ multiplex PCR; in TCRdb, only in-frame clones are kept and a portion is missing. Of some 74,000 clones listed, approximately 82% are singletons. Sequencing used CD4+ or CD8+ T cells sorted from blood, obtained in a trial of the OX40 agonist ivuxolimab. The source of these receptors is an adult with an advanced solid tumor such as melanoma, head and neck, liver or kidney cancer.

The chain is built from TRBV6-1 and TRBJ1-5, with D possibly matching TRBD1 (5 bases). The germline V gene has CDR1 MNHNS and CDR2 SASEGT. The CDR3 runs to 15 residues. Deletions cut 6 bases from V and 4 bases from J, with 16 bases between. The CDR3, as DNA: TGTGCCAGCAGGTTTGCCGGGACGGCTAATCAGCCCCAGCATTTT. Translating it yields CASRFAGTANQPQHF.

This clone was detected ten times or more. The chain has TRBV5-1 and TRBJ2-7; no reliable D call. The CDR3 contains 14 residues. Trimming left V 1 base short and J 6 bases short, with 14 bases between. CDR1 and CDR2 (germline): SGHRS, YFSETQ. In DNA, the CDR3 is TGCGCCAGCAGCTTGATATCGGCAGGTGGCGAGCAGTACTTC. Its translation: CASSLISAGGEQYF.

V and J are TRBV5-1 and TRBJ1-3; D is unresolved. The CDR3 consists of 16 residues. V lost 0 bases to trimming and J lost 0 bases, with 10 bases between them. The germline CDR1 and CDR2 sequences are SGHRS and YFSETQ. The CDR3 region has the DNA TGCGCCAGCAGCTTGGGATTGGTAACCTCTGGAAACACCATATATTTT. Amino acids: CASSLGLVTSGNTIYF.

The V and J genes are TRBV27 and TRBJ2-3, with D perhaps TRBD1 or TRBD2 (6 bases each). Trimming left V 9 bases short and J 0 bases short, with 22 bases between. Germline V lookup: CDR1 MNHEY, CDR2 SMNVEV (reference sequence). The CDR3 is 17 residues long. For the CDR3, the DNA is TGTGCCAGTAGCGAACGGAGGCAGGGGACTAGCACAGATACGCAGTATTTT. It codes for CASSERRQGTSTDTQYF.

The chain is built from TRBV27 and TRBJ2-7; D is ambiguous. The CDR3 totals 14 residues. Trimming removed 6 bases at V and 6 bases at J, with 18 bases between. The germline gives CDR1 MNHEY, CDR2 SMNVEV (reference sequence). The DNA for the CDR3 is TGTGCCAGCAGCAAAGCCGGGTCCGCAGGCGAGCAGTACTTC. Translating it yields CASSKAGSAGEQYF.

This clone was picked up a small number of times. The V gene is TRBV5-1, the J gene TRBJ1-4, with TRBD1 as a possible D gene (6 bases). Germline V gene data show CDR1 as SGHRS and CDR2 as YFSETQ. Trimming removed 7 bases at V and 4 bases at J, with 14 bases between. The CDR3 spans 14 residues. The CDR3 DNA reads TGCGCCAGCCGGCAGGGGAGGGGTAATGAAAAACTGTTTTTT. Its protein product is CASRQGRGNEKLFF.

The CDR3 DNA reads as TGTGCCAGCAGCCAAGCTCGTCTAGCGAGCAATGAGCAGTTCTTC. Protein: CASSQARLASNEQFF. This chain joins TRBV14 and TRBJ2-1; tentative D call: TRBD2 (6 bases). CDR3 length: 15 residues. The ends were cut back, 1 base at V and 6 bases at J, with 13 bases in the middle. Germline V CDR1 and CDR2: SGHDN, FVKESK.

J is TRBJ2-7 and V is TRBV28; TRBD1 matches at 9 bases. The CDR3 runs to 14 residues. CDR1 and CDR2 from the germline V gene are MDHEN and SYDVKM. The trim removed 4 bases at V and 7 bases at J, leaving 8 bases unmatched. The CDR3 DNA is TGTGCCAGCAGTTCCGGGACAGGGATACGAGAGCAGTACTTC. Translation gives CASSSGTGIREQYF.